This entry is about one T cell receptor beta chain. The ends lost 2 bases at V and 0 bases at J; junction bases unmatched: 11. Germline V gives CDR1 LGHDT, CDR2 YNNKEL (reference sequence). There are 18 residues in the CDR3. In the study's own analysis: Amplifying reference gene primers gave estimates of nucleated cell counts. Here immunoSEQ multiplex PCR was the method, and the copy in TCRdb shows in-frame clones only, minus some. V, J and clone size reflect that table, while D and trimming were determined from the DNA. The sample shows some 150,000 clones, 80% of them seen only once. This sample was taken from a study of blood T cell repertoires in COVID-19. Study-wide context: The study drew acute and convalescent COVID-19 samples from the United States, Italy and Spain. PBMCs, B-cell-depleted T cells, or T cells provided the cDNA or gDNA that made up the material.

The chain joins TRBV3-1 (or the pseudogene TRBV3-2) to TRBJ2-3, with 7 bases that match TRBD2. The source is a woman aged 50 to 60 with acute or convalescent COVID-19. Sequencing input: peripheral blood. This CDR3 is CASSQNHMGGGSTDTQYF. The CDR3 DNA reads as TGTGCCAGCAGCCAAAACCATATGGGGGGGGGTAGCACAGATACGCAGTATTTT.